A single sample is the source of the 9 T cell receptor beta chains below, sequenced in a study of somatic mutations in cytotoxic T cells in rheumatoid arthritis. Libraries were prepared by immunoSEQ multiplex PCR; TCRdb keeps only in-frame clonotypes and omits some of them. The sample consists of under 20,000 clones, about 81% of them appearing once. Material: CD8+ T cells sorted from blood. The receptors stem from an adult with rheumatoid arthritis.

This clone was recorded only once. The chain employs TRBV9 and TRBJ1-2; no firm D call. Germline assignment: CDR1 SGDLS and CDR2 YYNGEE. The CDR3 contains 14 residues. The V end was cut by 4 bases, the J end by 7 bases, with 17 bases between. CDR3 loop: CASSNPGSTVGYTF. The CDR3 DNA follows: TGTGCCAGCAGCAATCCGGGCTCCACCGTTGGCTACACCTTC.

The rearrangement joins TRBV2 to TRBJ2-7; D possibly matches TRBD1 or TRBD2 (5 bases each). The V and J ends lost 2 bases and 7 bases respectively, with 18 bases between them. The CDR3 loop spans 15 amino acids. Germline-derived CDR1 and CDR2 are SNHLY and FYNNEI. The chain's CDR3 is CASSESGLALGEQYF. CDR3 coding DNA: TGTGCCAGCAGTGAATCAGGGCTAGCCCTCGGGGAGCAGTACTTC.

This clone appeared once. The rearrangement joins TRBV7-9 to TRBJ2-2; D assignment may be TRBD1 or TRBD2 (5 bases each). The V end was cut by 5 bases, the J end by 3 bases, with 13 bases between. Per germline, CDR1 SEHNR and CDR2 FQNEAQ (reference sequence). This CDR3 is built from 15 residues. CDR3 nucleotides: TGTGCCAGCAGCCGAGGCCGGGGCCACACCGGGGAGCTGTTTTTT. Translation: CASSRGRGHTGELFF.

DNA of the CDR3: TGCAGCGTTGATACAGGCTACGAGCAGTACTTC. As protein: CSVDTGYEQYF. The chain links TRBV29-1 to TRBJ2-7, with a weak D call TRBD1 (5 bases). This CDR3 is built from 11 residues. V lost 3 bases to trimming and J lost 3 bases, with 6 bases between them. In germline, CDR1 is SQVTM, CDR2 ANQGSEA.

This clone was picked up one time. At one of its ends the junction is not consistent with the germline gene, which may arise from a read error. CDR3 sequence: CASSSGQGWNEQFF. In DNA form, the CDR3 reads TGTGCTAGCAGCTCCGGACAGGGCTGGAATGAGCAGTTCTTC. The V call is TRBV7-7, the J call TRBJ2-1; TRBD1 matches at 8 bases. The CDR3 totals 14 residues. CDR1 is SSHAT, CDR2 FNYEAQ, per germline (reference sequence).

The rearrangement uses TRBV28 and TRBJ2-1; maybe TRBD2 (6 bases). The CDR3 covers 14 residues. V was shortened by 3 bases and J by 5 bases, with 11 bases between the two germline ends. Looked up from germline, CDR1 is MDHEN and CDR2 is SYDVKM. The CDR3 nucleotides read TGTGCCAGCAGTTTTGGGGGGTATGACAATGAGCAGTTCTTC. As protein: CASSFGGYDNEQFF.

This CDR3 is CASSFPISQPQHF. CDR3 DNA sequence: TGTGCCAGCAGTTTCCCGATCAGCCAGCCCCAGCATTTT. The V call is TRBV28, the J call TRBJ1-5, with D uncertain. Trimming shortened V by 3 bases and J by 7 bases, and 10 bases separated the two germline ends. This CDR3 spans 13 amino acids. Germline assignment: CDR1 MDHEN and CDR2 SYDVKM. Using reference TRBV28 and TRBJ1-5 for the parts outside the CDR3, the full variable domain is DVKVTQSSRYLVKRTGEKVFLECVQDMDHENMFWYRQDPGLGLRLIYFSYDVKMKEKGDIPEGYSVSREKKERFSLILESASTNQTSMYLCASSFPISQPQHFGDGTRLSIL.

This chain joins TRBV4-3 and TRBJ2-2; no firm D call. The CDR3 covers 13 residues. Trimming took 4 bases from V and 8 from J, leaving 11 bases between them. Germline lookup yields CDR1 LGHNA and CDR2 YSLEER. This CDR3 is CASSRYLLGELFF. The CDR3, as DNA: TGCGCCAGCAGCCGCTATCTTTTAGGGGAGCTGTTTTTT.

The rearrangement links TRBV6-4 to TRBJ1-1; 7 bases are shared with TRBD1. The germline CDR1 and CDR2 sequences are MRHNA and SNTAGT. The V segment lost 5 bases and the J segment 4 bases; nucleotides outside the gene matches: 4. CDR3 length equals 13 residues. For the CDR3, the DNA is TGTGCCAGCAGTAACAGGGGTTTCACTGAAGCTTTCTTT. Protein product: CASSNRGFTEAFF.